A single T cell receptor beta chain is shown here with its context. This clone's antigen is unknown. Qualities for individual bases were not recorded, and no much larger clone is one base off. Healthy HIV-negative adults with no recently reported acute infections or vaccinations were included as donors. All donors were Caucasian adults living in Nashville, Tennessee, USA. CD4+ T cells were enriched through magnetic negative selection, after which naive cells were positively selected on CD45RA and the remaining negative fraction served as the memory subset. After blood collection by leukapheresis, PBMCs were isolated using Ficoll-Histopaque density gradient centrifugation and then cryopreserved in the vapor phase of liquid nitrogen. Analytical flow cytometry was used to check the purity and quantity of each magnetically sorted T cell population. From each sorted fraction, genomic DNA was isolated and quantified by UV absorbance on a Nanodrop 2000c.

The cysteine opens and the phenylalanine closes a CDR3 of 16 amino acids. Only the CDR3 part of the read is kept: 48 bases, read in frame from the first base. The germline V gene yields MDHEN for CDR1 and SYDVKM for CDR2. Unmatched junction bases come to 6, with V trimmed by 0 bases and J by 4 bases. Using the deep immunoSEQ assay, multiplex PCR amplified TCR CDR3 regions from genomic DNA. Extracted genomic DNA from each cell subset was distributed evenly across all wells of several immunoSEQ 96-well plates, and each plate was treated as a replicate. For sorted subsets, roughly 200 ng of genomic DNA, equivalent to some 30,000 T cell genomes, went into each replicate PCR. The purified libraries were quantified using a Qubit 3.0 fluorometer, sized with a Bioanalyzer 2100, and then quantified again using the KAPA Library Quantification kit. A separate single-read 150-cycle Illumina NextSeq 550 flow cell was used to sequence each immunoSEQ 96-well plate. The paper's processing steps were these. Because the immunoSEQ output included only junctional sequences and no quality scores, the filtering could not be the same as the filtering used for full-length reads. Sequences were annotated with PyIR, a Python wrapper for IgBLAST v1.9, and V/J genes and CDR3 were assigned using IMGT germline references. Reads were removed for weak V/J assignments (E-value above 1e-6), missing CDR3, stop codons, out-of-frame junctions, or ambiguous translated residues. V3J clonotypes were defined as sequences sharing an identical inferred V gene, J gene, and CDR3 amino acid sequence. Percentage overlap between repertoires was calculated by dividing the number of shared unique clonotypes by the size of the smaller repertoire. Three approaches were used to assess repertoire richness: RTK rarefaction, the Chao1 estimator, and Recon v2.1 estimates of unobserved clonotypes. For all TCRbeta clonotypes obtained by the gDNA method from several donors, generation probabilities were computed with OLGA. TCRdb re-hosts the immuneACCESS table, in-frame sequences only. Its copies lack some clones; in the studies checked, an unresolved V gene accounts for under half of them, and the cause for the rest is not known. D and trimming come from the DNA, and the V and J calls and clone size come from that table. Recorded for this sample are around 980,000 clones; approximately 80% of them occurred a single time. 0.55% to 0.7% of the sample is in the top ten clones.

This specimen belongs to a study of shared clonotypes between healthy human individuals (dated by TCRdb to 2018 to 2020). General notes on the study: A few men and two women, aged 18 to 49 years, made up the cohort. Per donor, three plates each were used for CD4 naive and CD4 memory, two for CD8 naive, and one for CD8 memory. To estimate repertoire size and how much clonotypes are shared between individuals, the study performed deep sequencing of blood TCR repertoires from a handful of healthy adults. To increase sequencing depth and limit assay-specific biases, TCR repertoire library preparation and sequencing were carried out by different laboratories using diverse techniques. Between about 0.8 and 9.5 billion PBMCs per donor were obtained by leukapheresis.

Study-level results and caveats: Sampling was restricted to blood, and TCR repertoires in tissue are likely to differ from TCR repertoires in blood. Sharing across a handful of donors was observed for about 5% of naive CD4, under 4% of naive CD8, 2.3% of memory CD4, and around 0.42% of memory CD8 clonotypes. The small number of donors limited the genetic and exposure-history diversity represented. Estimated clonotype richness was generally larger for naive than for memory subsets. Pairwise subsampling led to the expectation that sequencing depth would affect the degree of clonotype sharing among donors. Even with the large sequencing depth, rarefaction of the sorted-subset datasets indicated that sequencing was incomplete. Clonotypes shared by all four sorted-subset donors showed higher generation probabilities than non-shared clonotypes.

The sequence derives from a man in his late teens or twenties in good health. Some clones in this sample may be carry-over from other donors' samples. The rearranged segments are TRBV28 and TRBJ2-5; 9 central nucleotides agree with TRBD2. Sample: memory CD4+ T cells from PBMCs. The label giving this sample's cell subset or site can be read as: CD45RA-negative fraction. The CDR3: CASSLWGTSPAETQYF. The DNA sequence follows: TGTGCCAGCAGTTTATGGGGGACTAGCCCAGCAGAGACCCAGTACTTC.